The 2 T cell receptor beta chains presented below share a single source sample, sequenced in a study of response to subunit inactivated influenza vaccine. TCRdb ran MiXCR on the RT-PCR reads and lists one entry per CDR3 protein. Counted here are 450,000 to 600,000 distinct CDR3 sequences, about 17% occurring once; the ten biggest clones make up less than 4%. The sequenced sample was CD4+ T cells sorted from PBMCs, obtained roughly 24 months after vaccination. The receptors were gathered from a man aged 45 to 75 who received an inactivated influenza vaccine.

The chain links TRBV5-6 to TRBJ2-5; D is possibly TRBD2 (5 bases). The germline V and J ends were trimmed by 4 bases and 1 base, with 8 bases remaining between them. Germline lookup yields CDR1 SGHDT and CDR2 YYEEEE. The CDR3 covers 13 residues. In DNA, the CDR3 is TGTGCCAGCAGCGGACTGGGCCAAGAGACCCAGTACTTC. It specifies CASSGLGQETQYF.

The chain recombines TRBV20-1 with TRBJ2-3; TRBD2 matches 9 bases. This CDR3 comprises 14 residues. Germline values: CDR1 DFQATT, CDR2 SNEGSKA (reference sequence). V was clipped by 4 bases and J by 4 bases; unmatched bases: 6. The CDR3 spells CSAKAGGGADTQYF. The DNA for the CDR3 is TGCAGTGCTAAAGCGGGAGGTGGTGCAGATACGCAGTATTTT.